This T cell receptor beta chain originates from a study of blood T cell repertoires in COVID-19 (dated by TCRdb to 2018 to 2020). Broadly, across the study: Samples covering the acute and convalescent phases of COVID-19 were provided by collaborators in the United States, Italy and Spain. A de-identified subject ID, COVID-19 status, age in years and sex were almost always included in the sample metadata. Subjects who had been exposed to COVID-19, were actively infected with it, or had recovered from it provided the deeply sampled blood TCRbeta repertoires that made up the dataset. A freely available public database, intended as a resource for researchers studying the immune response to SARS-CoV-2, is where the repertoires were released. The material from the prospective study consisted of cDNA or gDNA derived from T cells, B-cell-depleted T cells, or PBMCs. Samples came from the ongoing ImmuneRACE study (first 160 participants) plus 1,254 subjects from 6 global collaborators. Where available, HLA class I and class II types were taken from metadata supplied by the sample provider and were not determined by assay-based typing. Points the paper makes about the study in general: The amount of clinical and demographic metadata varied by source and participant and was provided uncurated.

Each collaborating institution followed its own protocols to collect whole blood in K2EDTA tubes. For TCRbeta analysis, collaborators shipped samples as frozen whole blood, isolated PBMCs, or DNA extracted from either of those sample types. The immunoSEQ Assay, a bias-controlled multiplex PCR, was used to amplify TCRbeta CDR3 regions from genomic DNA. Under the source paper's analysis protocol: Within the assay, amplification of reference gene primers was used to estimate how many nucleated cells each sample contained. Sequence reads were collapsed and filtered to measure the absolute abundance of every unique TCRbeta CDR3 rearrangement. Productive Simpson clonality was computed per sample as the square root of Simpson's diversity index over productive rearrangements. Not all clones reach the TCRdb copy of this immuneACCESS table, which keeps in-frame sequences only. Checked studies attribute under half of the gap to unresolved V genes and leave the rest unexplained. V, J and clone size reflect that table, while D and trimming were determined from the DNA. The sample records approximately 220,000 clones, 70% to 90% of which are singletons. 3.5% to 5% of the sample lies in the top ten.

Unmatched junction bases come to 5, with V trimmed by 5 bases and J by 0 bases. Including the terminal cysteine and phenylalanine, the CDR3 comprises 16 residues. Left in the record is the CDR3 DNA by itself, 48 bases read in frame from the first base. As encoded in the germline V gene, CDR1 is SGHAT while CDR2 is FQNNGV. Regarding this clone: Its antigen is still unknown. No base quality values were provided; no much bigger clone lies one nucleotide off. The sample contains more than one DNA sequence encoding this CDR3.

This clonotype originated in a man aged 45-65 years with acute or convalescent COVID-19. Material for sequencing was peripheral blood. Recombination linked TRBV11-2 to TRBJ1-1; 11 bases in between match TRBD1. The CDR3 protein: CASSRGQGAMNTEAFF. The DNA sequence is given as TGTGCCAGCAGCCGTGGACAGGGGGCAATGAACACTGAAGCTTTCTTT.